This TCR beta chain came from a study of cytomegalovirus exposure and HLA in healthy donors. Study observations and caveats: Common viral pathogens seemed to be connected with several of the most significant clusters, according to a later analysis. Sequencing probably produced one cluster of sequence variants that were highly shared. When analyzed later, the rates of TCR association showed variation by HLA locus, with DRB1 the most and HLA-C the fewest. Earlier analysis looked at TCR beta V segments, and most were productive about 87% or about 30% of the time.

The PCR had 60 Vbeta and 13 Jbeta primers. Assay: immunoSEQ multiplex PCR; the TCRdb copy retains only in-frame clones and omits some. The data contain about 59,000 clones, under 90% of them singletons. With regard to this clone: Its specificity is not known.

Trimming took 2 bases from V and 3 from J, leaving 8 bases between them. The CDR3 has 14 amino acids. In germline, CDR1 is MNHEY, CDR2 SMNVEV (reference sequence). The J gene is TRBJ2-1, the V gene TRBV27, with a tentative D call TRBD2 (5 bases). The sample was PBMCs. This receptor was identified in a woman in her thirties or forties in good health and CMV-seronegative. The CDR3 DNA sequence: TGTGCCAGCAGTTTACAACGGGACTACAATGAGCAGTTCTTC. It is translated as CASSLQRDYNEQFF.